The clone carrying this T cell receptor (beta chain) was detected many times. The CDR3 regions of TCR beta were amplified from RNA transcripts. Carried out on the TCR CDR3, a first-round RT-PCR used the HTBI primer set. TCRdb passed the multiplex PCR reads through MiXCR, listing each CDR3 protein once. This sample yields some 490,000 distinct CDR3 sequences, of which approximately 22% are seen a single time; roughly 49% belongs to the top ten. These data originate in a study of T cells in Graves' hyperthyroidism and ophthalmopathy. In germline, CDR1 is SNHLY, CDR2 FYNNEI. The CDR3 has 16 amino acids. The V and J ends lost 3 bases and 0 bases respectively, with 11 bases between them.

The chain carries TRBV2 and TRBJ2-2; D gene uncertain. The TCR was taken from a woman in her 70s with Graves' ophthalmopathy. Source material: blood. In nucleotides, the CDR3 is TGTGCCAGCAGTGATAAGGCGAGAACGAACACCGGGGAGCTGTTTTTT. It encodes CASSDKARTNTGELFF. Full variable domain (rest looked up from reference TRBV2 and TRBJ2-2): EPEVTQTPSHQVTQMGQEVILRCVPISNHLYFYWYRQILGQKVEFLVSFYNNEISEKSEIFDDQFSVERPDGSNFTLKIRSTKLEDSAMYFCASSDKARTNTGELFFGEGSRLTVL.